Presented here are 23 T cell receptor beta chains from one specimen sequenced in a study of post-analysis software for immune sequencing data. Prepared TCR beta cDNA libraries contained unique molecular identifiers. Each CDR3 protein gets one entry after TCRdb re-called the PCR reads with MiXCR. The sample records 350,000 to 450,000 distinct CDR3 sequences, about 40% being singletons. Broader study findings: Roughly five TRBV segments appeared more often in patients than in controls, and TRBV5-6, TRBV5-1 and TRBV20-1 were among these.

These receptors lack a known antigen. The sample taken for sequencing was blood. Receptor source: a girl aged 2 to 10 with multiple sclerosis.

The rearrangement uses TRBV6-1 and TRBJ2-3; 13 bases are a match to TRBD2. CDR1 MNHNS and CDR2 SASEGT come from the germline V gene. Unmatched junction bases numbered 4, after V lost 5 bases and J lost 2 bases. This CDR3 has 16 residues. The CDR3 loop reads CASSRLAGGPTDTQYF. The CDR3 DNA is TGTGCCAGCAGTCGACTAGCGGGAGGACCCACAGATACGCAGTATTTT.

A remark on this clonotype: Possible read error: a much larger clone is one base away. The genes are TRBV29-1 and TRBJ2-1; 7 bases match TRBD2. CDR3 length: 12 amino acids. The trim removed 7 bases at V and 8 bases at J, leaving 8 bases unmatched. Germline CDR1 is SQVTM and CDR2 is ANQGSEA. The CDR3 sequence: CSGALAQDEQFF. The CDR3 coding sequence is TGCAGCGGTGCACTAGCGCAGGATGAGCAGTTCTTC.

The chain employs TRBV12-3 or TRBV12-4 and TRBJ2-5, with D hard to call. Trimming left V 6 bases short and J 2 bases short, with 13 bases between. The CDR3 contains 14 residues. The CDR3 DNA sequence: TGTGCCAGCAGAACCCGGGCTGCGCAAGAGACCCAGTACTTC. Protein product: CASRTRAAQETQYF.

This clonotype was detected only a few times. This chain uses TRBV20-1 with TRBJ2-7; 11 positions agree with TRBD2. Unmatched junction bases numbered 11, after V lost 1 base and J lost 3 bases. This CDR3 spans 17 amino acids. Germline V gene data show CDR1 as DFQATT and CDR2 as SNEGSKA (reference sequence). CDR3 DNA sequence: TGCAGTGCTAGAGGTAGCGAGGGGACTAGCGGTTTCTACGAGCAGTACTTC. Amino acids: CSARGSEGTSGFYEQYF.

V usage is TRBV5-1 and J usage is TRBJ2-6; the D gene is possibly TRBD1 (6 bases). V was trimmed by 4 bases and J by 0 bases, leaving 11 bases between them. The CDR3 spans 16 residues. Germline V gene lookup returns CDR1 SGHRS and CDR2 YFSETQ. The CDR3 here is CASSNGQTSGANVLTF. CDR3 DNA sequence: TGCGCCAGCAGCAATGGACAGACCTCTGGGGCCAACGTCCTGACTTTC. The full variable domain, in which reference TRBV5-1 and TRBJ2-6 provide the parts outside the CDR3, is KAGVTQTPRYLIKTRGQQVTLSCSPISGHRSVSWYQQTPGQGLQFLFEYFSETQRNKGNFPGRFSGRQFSNSRSEMNVSTLELGDSALYLCASSNGQTSGANVLTFGAGSRLTVL.

This clonotype was recorded a few times. The chain combines TRBV3-1 with TRBJ1-1; the D is unclear. Germline assignment: CDR1 LGHDT and CDR2 YNNKEL (reference sequence). V was clipped by 2 bases and J by 2 bases, with 27 bases between them. The CDR3 loop spans 20 amino acids. CDR3 sequence (DNA): TGTGCCAGCAGCCAATGGTCAATGGGCGGGAGCATTAGTAAAAACACTGAAGCTTTCTTT. Residues: CASSQWSMGGSISKNTEAFF.

The V gene is TRBV20-1, the J gene TRBJ2-3; D is possibly TRBD2 (6 bases). The ends were cut back, 5 bases at V and 2 bases at J, with 17 bases in the middle. The CDR3 covers 15 residues. Looked up from germline, CDR1 is DFQATT and CDR2 is SNEGSKA (reference sequence). The CDR3 DNA follows: TGCAGTGCTCAAATAGCGGAGGACCTCACAGATACGCAGTATTTT. Its protein product is CSAQIAEDLTDTQYF.

This sequence joins TRBV13 and TRBJ2-3, with D perhaps matching TRBD1 (5 bases). This CDR3 has 15 residues. CDR1 and CDR2 (germline): PRHDT, FYEKMQ (reference sequence). V lost 4 bases to trimming and J lost 2 bases, with 13 bases between them. Here the CDR3 reads CASSSGRTTTDTQYF. As DNA, the CDR3 is TGTGCCAGCAGCTCAGGAAGGACAACCACAGATACGCAGTATTTT.

The chain couples TRBV7-9 to TRBJ1-4; maybe TRBD1 (6 bases). Germline values: CDR1 SEHNR, CDR2 FQNEAQ (reference sequence). The V gene lost 0 bases and the J gene lost 8 bases, with 16 bases spanning the gap. This CDR3 is 16 amino acids long. The CDR3 here is CASSLALGGLREKLFF. The CDR3 DNA reads TGTGCCAGCAGCTTAGCGCTTGGGGGGCTTCGAGAAAAACTGTTTTTT.

V and J are TRBV29-1 and TRBJ2-1, with 12 bases fitting TRBD2. The CDR3 runs to 17 residues. Germline trimming cut 4 bases from V and 4 bases from J; bases unmatched to any gene: 11. CDR1 and CDR2 (germline): SQVTM, ANQGSEA. In DNA, the CDR3 is TGCAGCGTTGGGGGTCTAGCGGGAGGGTTCCGTTACAATGAGCAGTTCTTC. This encodes CSVGGLAGGFRYNEQFF.

J is TRBJ2-7 and V is TRBV28; 7 positions match TRBD2. The CDR3 loop spans 15 amino acids. V shed 3 bases and J 6 bases; nucleotides not matched to a gene: 11. Germline V lookup: CDR1 MDHEN, CDR2 SYDVKM. The CDR3 nucleotides read TGTGCCAGCAGTTTCCCGCCCGGGGGAGGGCTCGAGCAGTACTTC. As protein: CASSFPPGGGLEQYF.

The chain recombines TRBV5-1 with TRBJ1-2; D might be TRBD1 (5 bases). Trimming took off 1 base at V and 5 bases at J, with 9 bases between the two ends. The CDR3 spans 13 residues. Looked up from germline, CDR1 is SGHRS and CDR2 is YFSETQ. CDR3 sequence reads: CASSLTQGYGYTF. CDR3 nucleotide sequence: TGCGCCAGCAGCTTGACCCAGGGATATGGCTACACCTTC.

The chain is built from TRBV5-1 and TRBJ2-1; D is ambiguous. The CDR3 consists of 11 residues. V was pared by 4 bases and J by 7 bases, with 6 bases between. Germline V gene data show CDR1 as SGHRS and CDR2 as YFSETQ. As DNA, the CDR3 is TGCGCCAGCAGCGAAGGGAATGAGCAGTTCTTC. Protein product: CASSEGNEQFF. Based on the CDR3 plus reference TRBV5-1 and TRBJ2-1, the full variable domain is KAGVTQTPRYLIKTRGQQVTLSCSPISGHRSVSWYQQTPGQGLQFLFEYFSETQRNKGNFPGRFSGRQFSNSRSEMNVSTLELGDSALYLCASSEGNEQFFGPGTRLTVL.

CDR3 protein: CASSPTRDSSYNEQFF. In nucleotides, the CDR3 is TGTGCCAGCAGCCCAACCCGGGACAGCTCCTACAATGAGCAGTTCTTC. The chain recombines TRBV27 with TRBJ2-1; TRBD1 agrees at 7 bases. J lost 0 bases, V lost 6 bases, and 8 bases had no gene match. CDR1 is MNHEY, CDR2 SMNVEV, per germline (reference sequence). This CDR3 contains 16 residues.

This clonotype was seen a handful of times. The chain links TRBV5-1 to TRBJ2-1; 9 bases fit TRBD1. Germline lookup yields CDR1 SGHRS and CDR2 YFSETQ. The CDR3 totals 16 residues. The trim removed 3 bases at V and 8 bases at J, leaving 12 bases unmatched. The CDR3 is CASSSLGTGRDYEQFF. In DNA form, the CDR3 reads TGCGCCAGCAGCTCCCTCGGGACAGGGAGGGACTATGAGCAGTTCTTC.

V usage is TRBV3-1 and J usage is TRBJ2-1; no definite D call. V lost 5 bases to trimming and J lost 8 bases, with 13 bases between them. The germline V gene has CDR1 LGHDT and CDR2 YNNKEL (reference sequence). The CDR3 extends over 13 amino acids. CDR3 DNA sequence: TGTGCCAGCAGCGGGTTACCTGTCGATGAGCAGTTCTTC. This sequence encodes CASSGLPVDEQFF.

The chain has TRBV6-5 and TRBJ2-1; D gene uncertain. The CDR3 length is 12 residues. Germline values: CDR1 MNHEY, CDR2 SVGAGI. V gave up 1 base and J gave up 9 bases, with 7 bases separating them. The CDR3 nucleotides read TGTGCCAGCAGTTACTATGGCGGTGAGCAGTTCTTC. The encoded protein is CASSYYGGEQFF.

This chain's CDR3 is CASSYEGLNTEAFF. CDR3 bases: TGTGCCAGCAGTTACGAGGGACTGAACACTGAAGCTTTCTTT. The chain links TRBV6-5 to TRBJ1-1, with D possibly TRBD1 on 5 matching bases. CDR1 is MNHEY, CDR2 SVGAGI, per germline. Trimming left V 2 bases short and J 0 bases short, with 7 bases between. The CDR3 sequence is 14 residues long.

This rearrangement joins TRBV29-1 to TRBJ1-2, with 9 bases identical to TRBD1. The CDR3 loop spans 14 amino acids. Germline loops: CDR1 SQVTM, CDR2 ANQGSEA. V gave up 4 bases and J gave up 7 bases; unmatched junction bases: 10. CDR3 residues: CSVGGDRDPSGYTF. CDR3 coding DNA: TGCAGCGTTGGCGGGGACAGGGATCCCTCTGGCTACACCTTC.

This clonotype was seen many times. The chain has TRBV18 and TRBJ2-5; D is unresolved. The CDR3 runs 13 residues. The V gene lost 2 bases and the J gene lost 5 bases, with 9 bases spanning the gap. Germline V lookup: CDR1 KGHSH, CDR2 LQKENI. The CDR3, as DNA: TGTGCCAGCTCACCAGCGGTGATGGAGACCCAGTACTTC. Protein product: CASSPAVMETQYF.

The chain carries TRBV7-2 and TRBJ2-1, with 9 bases fitting TRBD1. This CDR3 is built from 17 residues. Trimming at V came to 1 base and at J to 4 bases, leaving 8 bases not matched to a gene. CDR1 and CDR2 (germline): SGHTA, FQGNSA. The CDR3 DNA is TGTGCCAGCAGCTTAGGGATAGGGACAGGGAGGTACAATGAGCAGTTCTTC. It translates to CASSLGIGTGRYNEQFF.

The chain couples TRBV20-1 to TRBJ1-5; tentatively, D is TRBD1 (5 bases). This CDR3 spans 13 amino acids. With 3 bases removed from V and 5 bases from J, the gap between germline ends came to 11 bases. Looked up from germline, CDR1 is DFQATT and CDR2 is SNEGSKA (reference sequence). The CDR3 reads CSASVSGDQPQHF. CDR3 in DNA: TGCAGTGCTAGTGTGTCGGGGGATCAGCCCCAGCATTTT.

This clonotype was recorded only once. One end of the junction is discordant with germline, which a read error may explain. The gene calls are TRBV4-1 and TRBJ2-1, with D perhaps matching TRBD1 (6 bases). The CDR3 sequence is 17 residues long. In germline, CDR1 is MGHRA, CDR2 YSYEKL. The CDR3 DNA reads as TGCGCCAGCAACCAACCTCTCCAGGGGAGTAACCCCAATGAGCAGTTCTTC. Translation gives CASNQPLQGSNPNEQFF.